The following is a TCR beta chain sequence with its context. Its target is not known. Germline CDR1 reads DFQATT; CDR2 reads SNEGSKA (reference sequence). The CDR3 consists of 15 residues. J gave up 6 bases and V 4 bases, and 12 bases lay outside the gene matches. Unique molecular identifiers were incorporated into the prepared TCRbeta library. TCRdb called the PCR reads again in MiXCR, with one record for every CDR3 protein. This repertoire shows 540,000 or so distinct CDR3 sequences, 23% found once; its top ten account for 13% to 15%. These data are taken from a study of T-cell reconstitution after alpha-beta-depleted transplantation in children. Study results and limitations: By about two months after transplant, alpha-beta T cells reportedly arose from several hundred graft clones that had expanded. After transplant, high TCRbeta diversity at day 60 in some patients arose from surviving recipient T cells and thymic progenitors. From newly produced T cells came most of the T-cell counts and diversity one year after transplant.

Sequencing was performed on PBMCs, mostly from graft donor cells, taken 360 days after TCRalphabeta/CD19-depleted stem cell transplant. The TCR comes from a boy under two years old who had a stem cell transplant for acute myeloid leukemia, so the T cells may come from the graft donor. This rearrangement joins TRBV20-1 to TRBJ2-1; 7 bases line up with TRBD2. This CDR3 is CSAIPAGRPGNEQFF. CDR3 in DNA: TGCAGTGCTATCCCAGCGGGGCGTCCCGGCAATGAGCAGTTCTTC.